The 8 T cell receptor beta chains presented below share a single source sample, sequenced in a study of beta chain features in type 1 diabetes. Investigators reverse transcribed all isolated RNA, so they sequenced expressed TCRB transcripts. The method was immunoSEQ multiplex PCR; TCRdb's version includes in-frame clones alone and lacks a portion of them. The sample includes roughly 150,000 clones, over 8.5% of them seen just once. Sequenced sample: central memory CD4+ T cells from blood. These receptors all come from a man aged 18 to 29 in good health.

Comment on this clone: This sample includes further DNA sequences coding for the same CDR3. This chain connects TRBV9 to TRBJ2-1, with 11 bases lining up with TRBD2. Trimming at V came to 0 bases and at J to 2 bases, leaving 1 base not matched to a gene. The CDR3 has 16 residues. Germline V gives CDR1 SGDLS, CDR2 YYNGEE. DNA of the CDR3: TGTGCCAGCAGCGTAGTAGCGGGAGGGCCCTACAATGAGCAGTTCTTC. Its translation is CASSVVAGGPYNEQFF.

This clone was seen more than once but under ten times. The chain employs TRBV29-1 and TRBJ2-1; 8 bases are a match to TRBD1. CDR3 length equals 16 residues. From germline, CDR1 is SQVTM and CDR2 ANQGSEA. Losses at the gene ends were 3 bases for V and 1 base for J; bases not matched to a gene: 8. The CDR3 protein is CSVDGFDRGSYNEQFF. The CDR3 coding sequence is TGCAGCGTTGACGGGTTCGACAGGGGTTCCTACAATGAGCAGTTCTTC.

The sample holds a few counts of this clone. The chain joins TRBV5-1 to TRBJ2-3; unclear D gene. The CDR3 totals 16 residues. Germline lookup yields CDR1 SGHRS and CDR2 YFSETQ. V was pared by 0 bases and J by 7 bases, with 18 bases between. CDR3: CASSLGPETWSNTQYF. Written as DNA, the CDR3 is TGCGCCAGCAGCTTGGGCCCCGAAACATGGTCAAATACGCAGTATTTT.

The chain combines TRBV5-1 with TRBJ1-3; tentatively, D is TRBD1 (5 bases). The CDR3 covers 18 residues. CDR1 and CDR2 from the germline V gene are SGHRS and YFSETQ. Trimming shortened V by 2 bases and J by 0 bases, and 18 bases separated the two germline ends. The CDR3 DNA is TGCGCCAGCAGCTTATCTCCGGGACGCATGTACTCTGGAAACACCATATATTTT. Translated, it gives CASSLSPGRMYSGNTIYF.

In DNA form, the CDR3 reads TGTGCCATCAGTGAGTCGCGGGCCGATCAGCCCCAGCATTTT. Residues: CAISESRADQPQHF. V is TRBV10-3 and J is TRBJ1-5; no clear D gene. V lost 0 bases and J lost 5, with 8 bases in between. CDR1 and CDR2 (germline): ENHRY, SYGVKD. CDR3 length: 14 amino acids.

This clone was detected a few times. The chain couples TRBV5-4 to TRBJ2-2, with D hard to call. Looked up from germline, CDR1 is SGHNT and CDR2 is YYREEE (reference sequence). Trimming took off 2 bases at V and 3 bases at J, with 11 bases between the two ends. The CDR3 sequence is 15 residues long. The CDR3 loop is CASSFETVHTGELFF. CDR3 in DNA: TGTGCCAGCAGCTTCGAAACGGTACACACCGGGGAGCTGTTTTTT.

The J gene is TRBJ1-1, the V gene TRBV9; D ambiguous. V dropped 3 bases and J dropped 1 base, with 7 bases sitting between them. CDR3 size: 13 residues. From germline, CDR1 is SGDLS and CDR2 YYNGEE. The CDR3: CASSALRNTEAFF. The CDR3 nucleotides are TGTGCCAGCAGCGCCCTAAGGAACACTGAAGCTTTCTTT.

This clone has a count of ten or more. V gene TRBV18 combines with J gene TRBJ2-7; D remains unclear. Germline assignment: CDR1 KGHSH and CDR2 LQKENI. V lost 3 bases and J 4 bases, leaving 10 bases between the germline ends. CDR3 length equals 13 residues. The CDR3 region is CASSPGPEYEQYF. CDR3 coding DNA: TGTGCCAGCTCACCGGGCCCGGAGTACGAGCAGTACTTC.